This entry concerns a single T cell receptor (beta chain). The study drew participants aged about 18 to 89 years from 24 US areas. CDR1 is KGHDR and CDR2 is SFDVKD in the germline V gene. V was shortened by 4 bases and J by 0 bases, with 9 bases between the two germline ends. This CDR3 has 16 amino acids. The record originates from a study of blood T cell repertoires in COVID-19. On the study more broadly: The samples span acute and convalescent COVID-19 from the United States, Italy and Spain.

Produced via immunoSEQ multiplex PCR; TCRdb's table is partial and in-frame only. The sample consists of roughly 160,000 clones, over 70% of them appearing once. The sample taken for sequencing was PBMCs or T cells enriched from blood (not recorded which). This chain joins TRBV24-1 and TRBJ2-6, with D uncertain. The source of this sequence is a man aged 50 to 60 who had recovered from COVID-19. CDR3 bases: TGTGCCACCAGTGACACAAGAAGCTCTGGGGCCAACGTCCTGACTTTC. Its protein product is CATSDTRSSGANVLTF.